The 14 T cell receptor beta chains presented below share a single source sample, sequenced in a study of blood T cell repertoires in COVID-19. The protocol was immunoSEQ multiplex PCR, while the TCRdb copy is restricted to in-frame clones and leaves out a portion. The table lists around 130,000 clones, roughly four fifths of them singletons, with roughly 17% in the top ten. Sequenced material: peripheral blood. Source of these receptors: a woman aged 50 to 60 with acute or convalescent COVID-19.

The chain links TRBV23-1 to TRBJ2-1; TRBD1 matches 7 bases. TRBV23-1 is assigned to the ORF class and has an uncertain function. The CDR3 totals 19 residues. The J segment lost 0 bases and the V segment lost 4 bases, leaving 15 bases of the junction unmatched. The CDR3 is CASSRGQDLRGCSYNEQFF. DNA of the CDR3: TGCGCCAGCAGTCGCGGACAGGACCTAAGAGGTTGCTCCTACAATGAGCAGTTCTTC.

The genes are TRBV5-6 and TRBJ2-1; D perhaps matches TRBD2 (5 bases). Trimming shortened V by 5 bases and J by 2 bases, and 14 bases separated the two germline ends. This CDR3 is 15 amino acids long. Germline assignment: CDR1 SGHDT and CDR2 YYEEEE. The CDR3 protein is CASSKRVLAYNEQFF. Written as DNA, the CDR3 is TGTGCCAGCAGTAAGAGGGTTTTGGCCTACAATGAGCAGTTCTTC.

This clone was observed a few times. The V and J genes are TRBV13 and TRBJ2-1, with D perhaps matching TRBD2 (6 bases). The CDR3 length is 15 residues. Germline V gene lookup returns CDR1 PRHDT and CDR2 FYEKMQ (reference sequence). V shed 4 bases and J shed 5 bases, with 15 bases lying between them. CDR3 nucleotide sequence: TGTGCCAGCAGCTCACGACGGGGGTGGGACAATGAGCAGTTCTTC. Translating it yields CASSSRRGWDNEQFF.

The chain links TRBV5-1 to TRBJ1-2; TRBD1 matches 7 bases. Germline-derived CDR1 and CDR2 are SGHRS and YFSETQ. Unmatched junction bases numbered 9, after V lost 0 bases and J lost 7 bases. The length of the CDR3 is 15 residues. The CDR3 here is CASSLGLGTVGGYTF. CDR3 nucleotides: TGCGCCAGCAGCTTGGGGCTAGGGACAGTAGGTGGCTACACCTTC.

The V and J genes are TRBV10-2 and TRBJ1-5; TRBD1 agrees at 7 bases. V gave up 6 bases and J gave up 3 bases; unmatched junction bases: 5. Germline CDR1 and CDR2: WSHSY and SAAADI. The CDR3 runs to 14 residues. CDR3 sequence: CASRPQGDNQPQHF. CDR3 DNA: TGCGCCAGCAGACCGCAGGGGGACAATCAGCCCCAGCATTTT.

The chain uses TRBV11-2 and TRBJ1-5; 11 bases agree with TRBD1. V gave up 3 bases and J gave up 6 bases; unmatched junction bases: 1. The CDR3 runs 14 residues. Germline loops: CDR1 SGHAT, CDR2 FQNNGV. DNA for the CDR3: TGTGCCAGCAGCTTGGACAGGGGGCCTCAGCCCCAGCATTTT. Translation gives CASSLDRGPQPQHF.

V gene TRBV11-2 combines with J gene TRBJ2-2, with D possibly matching TRBD1 (5 bases). This CDR3 comprises 15 residues. Germline V gives CDR1 SGHAT, CDR2 FQNNGV. The V end was cut by 1 base, the J end by 5 bases, with 11 bases between. In DNA form, the CDR3 reads TGTGCCAGCAGCTTAGCCAGGGCTATAACCGGGGAGCTGTTTTTT. This codes for CASSLARAITGELFF.

The V gene is TRBV29-1, the J gene TRBJ1-1; 9 bases agree with TRBD1. V lost 3 bases to trimming and J lost 1 base; unmatched junction nucleotides: 9. CDR1 and CDR2 from the germline V gene are SQVTM and ANQGSEA. The CDR3 has 16 amino acids. The CDR3 here is CSVDEGQGFKNTEAFF. The DNA of the CDR3 is TGCAGCGTTGACGAAGGACAGGGGTTTAAGAACACTGAAGCTTTCTTT. The full variable domain, completed using reference TRBV29-1 and TRBJ1-1, is SAVISQKPSRDICQRGTSLTIQCQVDSQVTMMFWYRQQPGQSLTLIATANQGSEATYESGFVIDKFPISRPNLTFSTLTVSNMSPEDSSIYLCSVDEGQGFKNTEAFFGQGTRLTVV.

The gene calls are TRBV6-5 and TRBJ1-2; D call uncertain. In germline, CDR1 is MNHEY, CDR2 SVGAGI. The CDR3 spans 14 residues. Trimming left V 10 bases short and J 1 base short, with 16 bases between. This CDR3 is CAISRVSGNYGYTF. The CDR3 coding sequence is TGTGCCATTTCCCGGGTATCGGGTAACTATGGCTACACCTTC.

This chain connects TRBV5-1 to TRBJ2-3; TRBD2 is a possible D gene (5 bases). The V end was cut by 4 bases, the J end by 0 bases, with 9 bases between. CDR3 length: 14 amino acids. CDR1 and CDR2 (germline): SGHRS, YFSETQ. The CDR3 nucleotides are TGCGCCAGCAGCCTTCGGACTAGCACAGATACGCAGTATTTT. This encodes CASSLRTSTDTQYF.

The J gene is TRBJ2-1, the V gene TRBV19; TRBD1 aligns across 9 bases. With V trimmed by 11 bases and J by 1 base, 6 bases remained unmatched. CDR1 LNHDA and CDR2 SQIVND come from the germline V gene (reference sequence). CDR3 size: 14 residues. The DNA of the CDR3 is TGTGCCGGAACCGGGACAGGGTCCTACAATGAGCAGTTCTTC. This sequence encodes CAGTGTGSYNEQFF.

This clone was detected only a few times. The V and J genes are TRBV3-1 (or the pseudogene TRBV3-2) and TRBJ2-1; maybe TRBD2 (6 bases). CDR1 is LGHDT and CDR2 is YNNKEL in the germline V gene (reference sequence). Trimming stripped 5 bases from V and 7 bases from J, with 12 bases between. The CDR3 spans 13 residues. In nucleotides, the CDR3 is TGTGCCAGCAGCTACCGGGACTCTAATGAGCAGTTCTTC. Translating gives CASSYRDSNEQFF.

The V and J genes are TRBV18 and TRBJ2-7; 10 nucleotides align to TRBD2. CDR3 size: 15 residues. The V gene end was trimmed by 0 bases and the J gene end by 6 bases; junction bases not matched to a gene: 5. Germline assignment: CDR1 KGHSH and CDR2 LQKENI. The CDR3 DNA is TGTGCCAGCTCACCACCGGGACTAGCGTTAGGCGAGCAGTACTTC. Residues: CASSPPGLALGEQYF.

V usage is TRBV2 and J usage is TRBJ1-1; D might be TRBD1 (6 bases). V lost 4 bases and J 2 bases, leaving 11 bases between the germline ends. Germline assignment: CDR1 SNHLY and CDR2 FYNNEI. There are 14 residues in the CDR3. The CDR3 is CASSAGHLNTEAFF. In DNA form, the CDR3 reads TGTGCCAGCAGTGCGGGACACCTAAACACTGAAGCTTTCTTT. The full variable domain, completed using reference TRBV2 and TRBJ1-1, is EPEVTQTPSHQVTQMGQEVILRCVPISNHLYFYWYRQILGQKVEFLVSFYNNEISEKSEIFDDQFSVERPDGSNFTLKIRSTKLEDSAMYFCASSAGHLNTEAFFGQGTRLTVV.